This T cell receptor beta chain appears in the sequencing data of a study of blood T cell repertoires in COVID-19 (dated by TCRdb to about 2020). General notes on the study: Samples covering the acute and convalescent phases of COVID-19 were provided by collaborators in the United States, Italy and Spain. The prospective study material was composed of cDNA or gDNA derived from T cells, B-cell-depleted T cells, or PBMCs. Subjects who had been exposed to COVID-19, were actively infected with it, or had recovered from it provided the deeply sampled blood TCRbeta repertoires that made up the dataset. The repertoires were made available in a free public database intended to serve as a resource for research on the immune response to SARS-CoV-2. The samples were drawn from two sources: the first 160 participants of the ongoing ImmuneRACE study, and 950 to 1,500 subjects contributed by 6 global collaborators. The sample metadata nearly always contained a de-identified subject ID, COVID-19 status, age in years and sex. Where available, HLA class I and class II types were taken from metadata supplied by the sample provider and were not determined by assay-based typing. Findings and caveats that apply to the study as a whole: The quantity of clinical and demographic metadata differed by source and by participant and was supplied without curation.

Clipping removes 0 bases from V and 6 bases from J, with 8 as the unmatched junction base count. The germline V gene (reference sequence) gives CDR1 as GTSNPN and CDR2 as SVGIG. There are 16 amino acids in the CDR3, from cysteine to phenylalanine inclusive. The entry retains the CDR3 DNA only, 48 bases that are in frame from base 1. Each collaborating institution followed its own protocols to collect whole blood in K2EDTA tubes. For TCRbeta analysis, collaborators shipped samples in one of three forms: frozen whole blood, isolated PBMCs, or DNA extracted from either of those sample types. TCRbeta CDR3 regions were amplified from genomic DNA using the immunoSEQ Assay, a bias-controlled multiplex PCR. Per the source publication's procedure: Nucleated cell counts per sample were estimated from amplification of reference gene primers within the assay. To quantify the absolute abundance of each unique TCRbeta CDR3 rearrangement, sequence reads were collapsed and filtered. Productive Simpson clonality was computed per sample as the square root of Simpson's diversity index over productive rearrangements. This immuneACCESS table, as held by TCRdb, lists in-frame sequences with V and J called but not all clones. Of the missing ones, under half trace to an unresolved V gene in checked studies; the others have no known cause. D and trimming were read from the DNA, whereas the V and J calls and clone size are those reported in that table. Recorded for this sample are approximately 210,000 clones; approximately 91% of them occurred a single time. Clones ranked in the top ten supply 4.5% to 5.5% of the sample.

As for this clone: No cognate antigen has been identified for it. Base qualities are not provided; no much larger clone lies one nucleotide away.

The rearrangement combines TRBV30 with TRBJ1-4; 9 bases in the junction line up with TRBD1. The sample comprised peripheral blood. The sequence was obtained from a woman in her thirties or forties with acute or convalescent COVID-19. CDR3 region: CAWSVHRGLRDEKLFF. The DNA sequence is as follows: TGTGCCTGGAGTGTACACAGGGGGCTTCGGGATGAAAAACTGTTTTTT.